Included here is one T cell receptor (beta chain) sequence, with context. Antigen unknown. A second PCR of 7 to 11 cycles used a sample-barcoded 5' primer and a J-beta primer mix. TCRdb fed the 5' RACE reads into MiXCR, producing one record per CDR3 protein. The sample holds about 830,000 distinct CDR3 sequences, approximately 65% seen once. CDR3 length: 16 residues. Unmatched junction bases numbered 7, after V lost 5 bases and J lost 6 bases. Germline loops: CDR1 SGHTA, CDR2 FQGTGA. This sample is part of a study of blood T cells in healthy people across ages. Study results and caveats: Diversity estimates from one million T cells were considered underestimates. The study lacked donor CMV status, which possibly confounded expanded clonotype changes.

What was sequenced was blood. The chain combines TRBV7-3 with TRBJ2-1; TRBD2 aligns across 13 bases. The TCR was taken from a man aged 25-40 years in good health. The CDR3 here is CASSQTSGGAFNEQFF. As DNA, the CDR3 is TGTGCCAGCAGCCAAACTAGCGGGGGGGCTTTCAATGAGCAGTTCTTC. Using reference TRBV7-3 and TRBJ2-1 for the parts outside the CDR3, the full variable domain is GAGVSQTPSNKVTEKGKYVELRCDPISGHTALYWYRQSLGQGPEFLIYFQGTGAADDSGLPNDRFFAVRPEGSVSTLKIQRTERGDSAVYLCASSQTSGGAFNEQFFGPGTRLTVL.